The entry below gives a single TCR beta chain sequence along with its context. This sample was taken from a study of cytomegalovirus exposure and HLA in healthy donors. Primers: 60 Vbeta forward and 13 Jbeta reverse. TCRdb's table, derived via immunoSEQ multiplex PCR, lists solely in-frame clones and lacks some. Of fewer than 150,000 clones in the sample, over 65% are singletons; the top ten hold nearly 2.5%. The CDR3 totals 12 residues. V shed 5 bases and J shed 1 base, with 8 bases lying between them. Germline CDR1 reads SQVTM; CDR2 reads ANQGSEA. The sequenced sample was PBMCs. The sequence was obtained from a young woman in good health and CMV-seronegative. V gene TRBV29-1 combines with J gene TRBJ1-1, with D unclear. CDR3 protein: CSVSTANTEAFF. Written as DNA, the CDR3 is TGCAGCGTTTCTACAGCGAACACTGAAGCTTTCTTT.